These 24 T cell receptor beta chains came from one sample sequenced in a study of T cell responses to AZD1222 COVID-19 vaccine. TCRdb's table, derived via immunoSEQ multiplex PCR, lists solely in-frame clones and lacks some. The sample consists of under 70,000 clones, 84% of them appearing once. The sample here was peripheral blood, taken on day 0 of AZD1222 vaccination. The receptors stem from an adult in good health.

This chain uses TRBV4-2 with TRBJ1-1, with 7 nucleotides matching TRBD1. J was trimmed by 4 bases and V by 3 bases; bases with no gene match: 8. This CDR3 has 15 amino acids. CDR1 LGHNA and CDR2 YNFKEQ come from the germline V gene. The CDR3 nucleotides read TGTGCCAGCAGCCAGACAGGGTTCGCGGGCACTGAAGCTTTCTTT. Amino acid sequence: CASSQTGFAGTEAFF.

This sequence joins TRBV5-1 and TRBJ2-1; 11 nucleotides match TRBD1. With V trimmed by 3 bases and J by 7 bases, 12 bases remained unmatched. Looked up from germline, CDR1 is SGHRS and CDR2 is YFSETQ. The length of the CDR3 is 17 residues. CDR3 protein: CASSSPPGQGERNEQFF. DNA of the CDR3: TGCGCCAGCAGCTCCCCGCCGGGACAGGGGGAGAGGAATGAGCAGTTCTTC.

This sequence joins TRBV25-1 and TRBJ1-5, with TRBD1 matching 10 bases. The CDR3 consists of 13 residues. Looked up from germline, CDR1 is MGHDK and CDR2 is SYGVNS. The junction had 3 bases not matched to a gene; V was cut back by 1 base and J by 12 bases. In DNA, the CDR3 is TGTGCCAGCAGTGAATCGGGGACAGGGGTCCAGCATTTT. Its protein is CASSESGTGVQHF.

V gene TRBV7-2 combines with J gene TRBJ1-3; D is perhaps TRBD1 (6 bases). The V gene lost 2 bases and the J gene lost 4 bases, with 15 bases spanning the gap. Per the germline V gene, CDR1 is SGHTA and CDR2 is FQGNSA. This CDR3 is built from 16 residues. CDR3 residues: CASSLRGGEIGNTIYF. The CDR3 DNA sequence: TGTGCCAGCAGCTTAAGGGGGGGAGAAATAGGAAACACCATATATTTT.

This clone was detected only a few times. The CDR3 here is CASSQVIATKETQYF. CDR3 in DNA: TGTGCCAGCAGCCAAGTAATTGCAACAAAAGAGACCCAGTACTTC. The J gene is TRBJ2-5, the V gene TRBV3-1 (or the pseudogene TRBV3-2); D unresolved. Germline V gives CDR1 LGHDT, CDR2 YNNKEL (reference sequence). The V and J ends lost 1 base and 3 bases respectively, with 12 bases between them. The CDR3 loop spans 15 amino acids.

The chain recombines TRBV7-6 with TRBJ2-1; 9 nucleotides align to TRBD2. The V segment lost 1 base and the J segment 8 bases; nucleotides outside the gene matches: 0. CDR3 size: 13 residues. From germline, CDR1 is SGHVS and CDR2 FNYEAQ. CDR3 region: CASSLGLADEQFF. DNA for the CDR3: TGTGCCAGCAGCTTAGGACTAGCGGATGAGCAGTTCTTC.

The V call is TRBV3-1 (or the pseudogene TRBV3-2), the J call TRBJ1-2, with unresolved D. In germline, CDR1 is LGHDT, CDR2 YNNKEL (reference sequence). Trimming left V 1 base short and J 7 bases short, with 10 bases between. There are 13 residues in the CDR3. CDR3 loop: CASSQVREGGYTF. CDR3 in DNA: TGTGCCAGCAGCCAAGTTCGGGAGGGTGGCTACACCTTC.

This chain's CDR3 is CASSQGEQPYQETQYF. In DNA, the CDR3 is TGTGCCAGCAGCCAAGGGGAACAACCGTACCAAGAGACCCAGTACTTC. V gene TRBV3-1 (or the pseudogene TRBV3-2) combines with J gene TRBJ2-5; D remains unclear. Germline CDR1 LGHDT, CDR2 YNNKEL (reference sequence). The CDR3 has 16 residues. V was shortened by 1 base and J by 0 bases, with 12 bases between the two germline ends.

The CDR3 here is CASSFTGLQETQYF. The CDR3 coding sequence is TGTGCCAGCAGCTTTACAGGGTTACAAGAGACCCAGTACTTC. V is TRBV7-2 and J is TRBJ2-5, with a possible D match to TRBD1 (6 bases). Germline loops: CDR1 SGHTA, CDR2 FQGNSA. The CDR3 extends over 14 amino acids. Between the trimmed V and J ends, which lost 3 bases and 2 bases, there was a span of 10 bases. Combining the CDR3 with reference TRBV7-2 and TRBJ2-5 gives the whole variable domain GAGVSQSPSNKVTEKGKDVELRCDPISGHTALYWYRQSLGQGLEFLIYFQGNSAPDKSGLPSDRFSAERTGGSVSTLTIQRTQQEDSAVYLCASSFTGLQETQYFGPGTRLLVL.

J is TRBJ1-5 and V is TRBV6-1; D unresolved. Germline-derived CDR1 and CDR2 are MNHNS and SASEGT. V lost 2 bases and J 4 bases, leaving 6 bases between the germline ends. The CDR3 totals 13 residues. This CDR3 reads CASSERENQPQHF. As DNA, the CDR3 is TGTGCCAGCAGTGAACGGGAAAATCAGCCCCAGCATTTT.

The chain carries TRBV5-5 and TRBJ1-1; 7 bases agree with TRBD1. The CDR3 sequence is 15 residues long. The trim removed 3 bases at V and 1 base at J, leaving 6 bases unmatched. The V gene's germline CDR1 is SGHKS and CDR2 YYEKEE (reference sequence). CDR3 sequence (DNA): TGTGCCAGCAGCTCGACCGGGACAGAGAACACTGAAGCTTTCTTT. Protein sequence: CASSSTGTENTEAFF.

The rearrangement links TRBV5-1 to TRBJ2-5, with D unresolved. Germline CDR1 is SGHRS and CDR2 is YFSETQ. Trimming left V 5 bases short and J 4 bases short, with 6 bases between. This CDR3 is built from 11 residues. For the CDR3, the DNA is TGCGCCAGCAGTCTCCGAGAGACCCAGTACTTC. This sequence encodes CASSLRETQYF.

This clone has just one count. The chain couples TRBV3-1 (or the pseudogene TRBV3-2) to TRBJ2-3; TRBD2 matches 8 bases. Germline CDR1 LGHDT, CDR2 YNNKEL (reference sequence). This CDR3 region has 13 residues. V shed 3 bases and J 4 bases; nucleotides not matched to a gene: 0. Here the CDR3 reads CASSQTSADTQYF. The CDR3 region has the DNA TGTGCCAGCAGCCAGACTAGCGCAGATACGCAGTATTTT.

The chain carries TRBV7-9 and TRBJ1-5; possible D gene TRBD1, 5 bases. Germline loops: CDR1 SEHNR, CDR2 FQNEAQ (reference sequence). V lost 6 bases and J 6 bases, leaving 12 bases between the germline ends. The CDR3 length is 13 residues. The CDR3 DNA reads TGTGCCAGCAGTGTTGGGGGAGGTCAGCCCCAGCATTTT. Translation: CASSVGGGQPQHF.

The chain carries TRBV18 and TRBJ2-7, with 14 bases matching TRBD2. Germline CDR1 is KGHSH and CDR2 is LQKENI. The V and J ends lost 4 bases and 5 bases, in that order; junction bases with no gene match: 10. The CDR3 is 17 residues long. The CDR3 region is CASSRGLAGGDRNEQYF. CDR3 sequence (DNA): TGTGCCAGCTCACGCGGACTAGCGGGAGGCGATCGTAACGAGCAGTACTTC.

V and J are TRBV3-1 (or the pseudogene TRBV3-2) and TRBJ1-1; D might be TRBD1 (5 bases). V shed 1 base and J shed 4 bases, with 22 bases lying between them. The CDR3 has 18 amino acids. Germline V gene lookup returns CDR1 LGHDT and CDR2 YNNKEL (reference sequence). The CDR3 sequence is CASSQGPGGQRGGTEAFF. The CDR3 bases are TGTGCCAGCAGCCAAGGACCGGGAGGTCAAAGGGGTGGCACTGAAGCTTTCTTT.

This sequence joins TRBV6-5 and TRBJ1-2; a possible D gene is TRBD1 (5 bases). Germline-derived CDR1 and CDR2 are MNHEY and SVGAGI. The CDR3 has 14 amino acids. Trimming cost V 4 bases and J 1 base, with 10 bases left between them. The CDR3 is CASSLDSLNYGYTF. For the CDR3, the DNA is TGTGCCAGCAGTTTAGACAGCCTTAACTATGGCTACACCTTC.

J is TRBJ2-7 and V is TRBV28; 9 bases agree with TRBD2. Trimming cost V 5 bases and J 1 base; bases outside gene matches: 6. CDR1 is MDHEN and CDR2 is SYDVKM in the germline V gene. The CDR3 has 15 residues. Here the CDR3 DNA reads TGTGCCAGCAGTAATCTAGCGGGGTATTCCTACGAGCAGTACTTC. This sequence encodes CASSNLAGYSYEQYF.

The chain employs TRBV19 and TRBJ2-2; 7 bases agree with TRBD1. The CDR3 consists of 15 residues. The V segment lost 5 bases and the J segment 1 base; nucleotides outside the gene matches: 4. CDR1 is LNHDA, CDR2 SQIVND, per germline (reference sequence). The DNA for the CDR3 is TGTGCCAGTAGTCTTTACAGGGGGAACACCGGGGAGCTGTTTTTT. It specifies CASSLYRGNTGELFF.

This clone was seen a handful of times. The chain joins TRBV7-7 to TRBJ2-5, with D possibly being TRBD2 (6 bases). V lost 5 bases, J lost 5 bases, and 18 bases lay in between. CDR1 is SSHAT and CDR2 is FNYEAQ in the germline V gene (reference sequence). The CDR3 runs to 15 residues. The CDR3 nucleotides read TGTGCCAGCAGCCCTCTCATAGCGGAGGGGGAGACCCAGTACTTC. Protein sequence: CASSPLIAEGETQYF.

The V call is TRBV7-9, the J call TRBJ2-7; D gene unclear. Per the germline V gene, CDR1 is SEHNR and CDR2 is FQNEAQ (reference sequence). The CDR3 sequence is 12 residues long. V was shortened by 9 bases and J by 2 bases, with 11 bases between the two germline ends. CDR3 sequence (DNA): TGTGCCAGTGGGAACAGAGCCTACGAGCAGTACTTC. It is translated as CASGNRAYEQYF.

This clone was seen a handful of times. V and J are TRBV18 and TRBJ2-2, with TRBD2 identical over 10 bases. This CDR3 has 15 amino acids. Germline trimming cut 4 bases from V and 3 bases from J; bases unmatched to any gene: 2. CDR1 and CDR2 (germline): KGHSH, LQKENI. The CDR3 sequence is CASSLLAGDTGELFF. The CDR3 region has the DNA TGTGCCAGCTCACTTCTAGCGGGAGACACCGGGGAGCTGTTTTTT.

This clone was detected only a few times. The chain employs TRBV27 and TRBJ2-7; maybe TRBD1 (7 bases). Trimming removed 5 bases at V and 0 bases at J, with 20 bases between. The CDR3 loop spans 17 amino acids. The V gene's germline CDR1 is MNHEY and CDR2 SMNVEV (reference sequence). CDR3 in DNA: TGTGCCAGCAGTCTCCGACAGGGCCGAGCGGGCTCCTACGAGCAGTACTTC. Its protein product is CASSLRQGRAGSYEQYF.

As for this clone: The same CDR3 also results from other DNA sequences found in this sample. The CDR3 is CASSVGVQNEKLFF. In DNA form, the CDR3 reads TGTGCCAGCAGCGTGGGGGTACAGAATGAAAAACTGTTTTTT. The gene calls are TRBV9 and TRBJ1-4; TRBD1 is a possible D gene (5 bases). Germline CDR1 and CDR2: SGDLS and YYNGEE. CDR3 length: 14 residues. Between the trimmed V and J ends, which lost 2 bases and 5 bases, there was a span of 10 bases.